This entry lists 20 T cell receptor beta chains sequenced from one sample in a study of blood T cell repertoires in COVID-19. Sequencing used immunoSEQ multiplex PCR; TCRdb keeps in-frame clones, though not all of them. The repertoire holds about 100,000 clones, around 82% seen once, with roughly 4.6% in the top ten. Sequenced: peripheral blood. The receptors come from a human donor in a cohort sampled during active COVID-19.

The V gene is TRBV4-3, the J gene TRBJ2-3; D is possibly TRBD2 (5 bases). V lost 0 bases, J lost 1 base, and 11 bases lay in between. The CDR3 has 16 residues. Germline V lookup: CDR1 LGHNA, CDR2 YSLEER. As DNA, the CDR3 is TGCGCCAGCAGCCAAGATTGGACTCTAGGCACAGATACGCAGTATTTT. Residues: CASSQDWTLGTDTQYF.

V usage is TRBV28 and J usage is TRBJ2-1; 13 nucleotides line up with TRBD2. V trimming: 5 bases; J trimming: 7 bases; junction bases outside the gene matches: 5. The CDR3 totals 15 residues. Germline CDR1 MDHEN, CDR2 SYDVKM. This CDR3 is CASSTGTSGKNEQFF. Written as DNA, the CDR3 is TGTGCCAGCAGTACCGGGACTAGCGGGAAGAATGAGCAGTTCTTC.

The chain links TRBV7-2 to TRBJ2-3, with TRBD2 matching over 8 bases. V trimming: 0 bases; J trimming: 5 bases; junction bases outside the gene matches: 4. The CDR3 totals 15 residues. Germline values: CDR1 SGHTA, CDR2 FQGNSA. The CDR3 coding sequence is TGTGCCAGCAGCTTAGCTGTGCGGGAGGTAGATACGCAGTATTTT. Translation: CASSLAVREVDTQYF. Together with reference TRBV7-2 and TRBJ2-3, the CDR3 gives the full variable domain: GAGVSQSPSNKVTEKGKDVELRCDPISGHTALYWYRQSLGQGLEFLIYFQGNSAPDKSGLPSDRFSAERTGGSVSTLTIQRTQQEDSAVYLCASSLAVREVDTQYFGPGTRLTVL.

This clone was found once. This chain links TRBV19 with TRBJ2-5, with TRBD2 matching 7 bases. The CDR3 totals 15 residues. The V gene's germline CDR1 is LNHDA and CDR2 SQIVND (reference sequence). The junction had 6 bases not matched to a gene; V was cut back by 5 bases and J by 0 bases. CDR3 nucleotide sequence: TGTGCCAGTAGTTTGGGGAGGGCGTACCAAGAGACCCAGTACTTC. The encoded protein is CASSLGRAYQETQYF. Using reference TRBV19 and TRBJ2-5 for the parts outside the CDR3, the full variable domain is DGGITQSPKYLFRKEGQNVTLSCEQNLNHDAMYWYRQDPGQGLRLIYYSQIVNDFQKGDIAEGYSVSREKKESFPLTVTSAQKNPTAFYLCASSLGRAYQETQYFGPGTRLLVL.

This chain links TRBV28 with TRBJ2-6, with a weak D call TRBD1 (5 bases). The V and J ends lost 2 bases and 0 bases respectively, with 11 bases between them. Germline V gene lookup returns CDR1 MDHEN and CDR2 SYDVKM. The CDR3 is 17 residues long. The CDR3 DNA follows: TGTGCCAGCAGTTTAAGGACACCCCTCTCTGGGGCCAACGTCCTGACTTTC. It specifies CASSLRTPLSGANVLTF. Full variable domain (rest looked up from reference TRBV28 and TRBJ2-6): DVKVTQSSRYLVKRTGEKVFLECVQDMDHENMFWYRQDPGLGLRLIYFSYDVKMKEKGDIPEGYSVSREKKERFSLILESASTNQTSMYLCASSLRTPLSGANVLTFGAGSRLTVL.

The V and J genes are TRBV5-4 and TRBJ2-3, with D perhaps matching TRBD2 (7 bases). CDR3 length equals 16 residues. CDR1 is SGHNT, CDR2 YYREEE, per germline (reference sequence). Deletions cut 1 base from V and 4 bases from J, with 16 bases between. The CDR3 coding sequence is TGTGCCAGCAGCTTGAGGGGGGCGGGAGTGGCAGATACGCAGTATTTT. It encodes CASSLRGAGVADTQYF. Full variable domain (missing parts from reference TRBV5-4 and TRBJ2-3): ETGVTQSPTHLIKTRGQQVTLRCSSQSGHNTVSWYQQALGQGPQFIFQYYREEENGRGNFPPRFSGLQFPNYSSELNVNALELDDSALYLCASSLRGAGVADTQYFGPGTRLTVL.

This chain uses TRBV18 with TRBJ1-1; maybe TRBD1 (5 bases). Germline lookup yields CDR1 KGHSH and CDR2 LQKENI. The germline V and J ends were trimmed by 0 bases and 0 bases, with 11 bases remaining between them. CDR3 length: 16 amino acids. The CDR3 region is CASSPPSQGMNTEAFF. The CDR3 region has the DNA TGTGCCAGCTCACCACCATCTCAGGGCATGAACACTGAAGCTTTCTTT.

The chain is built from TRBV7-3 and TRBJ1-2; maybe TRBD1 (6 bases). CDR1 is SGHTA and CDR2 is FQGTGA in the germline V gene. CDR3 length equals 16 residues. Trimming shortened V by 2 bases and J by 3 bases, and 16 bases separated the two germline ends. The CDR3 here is CASSLGGGGVDYGYTF. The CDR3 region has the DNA TGTGCCAGCAGCTTAGGGGGCGGAGGCGTGGACTATGGCTACACCTTC.

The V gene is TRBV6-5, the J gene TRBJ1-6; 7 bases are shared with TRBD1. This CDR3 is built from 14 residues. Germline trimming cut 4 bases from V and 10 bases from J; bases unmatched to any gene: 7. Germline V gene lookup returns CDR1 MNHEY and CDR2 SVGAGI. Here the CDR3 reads CASSSTGVRSPLHF. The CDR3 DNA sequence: TGTGCCAGCAGTTCTACAGGGGTAAGATCACCCCTCCACTTT.

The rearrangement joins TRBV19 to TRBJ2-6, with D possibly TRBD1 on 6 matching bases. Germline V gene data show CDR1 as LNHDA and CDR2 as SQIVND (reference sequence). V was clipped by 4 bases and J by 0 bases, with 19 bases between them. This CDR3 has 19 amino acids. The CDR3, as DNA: TGTGCCAGTAGTACCCATACAGGGTTGCTGGGCTCTGGGGCCAACGTCCTGACTTTC. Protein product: CASSTHTGLLGSGANVLTF. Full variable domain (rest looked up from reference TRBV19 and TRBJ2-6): DGGITQSPKYLFRKEGQNVTLSCEQNLNHDAMYWYRQDPGQGLRLIYYSQIVNDFQKGDIAEGYSVSREKKESFPLTVTSAQKNPTAFYLCASSTHTGLLGSGANVLTFGAGSRLTVL.

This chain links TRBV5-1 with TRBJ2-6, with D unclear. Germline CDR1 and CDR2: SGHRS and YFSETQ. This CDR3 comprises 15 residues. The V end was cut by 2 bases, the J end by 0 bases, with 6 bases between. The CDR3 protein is CASSFIVSGANVLTF. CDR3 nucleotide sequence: TGCGCCAGCAGCTTTATAGTCTCTGGGGCCAACGTCCTGACTTTC.

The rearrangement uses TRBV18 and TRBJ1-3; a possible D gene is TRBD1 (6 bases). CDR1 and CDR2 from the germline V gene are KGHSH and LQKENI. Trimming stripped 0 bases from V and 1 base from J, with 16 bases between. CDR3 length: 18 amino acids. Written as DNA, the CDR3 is TGTGCCAGCTCACCACCGTTGGGGGCGCAAGAATCTGGAAACACCATATATTTT. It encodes CASSPPLGAQESGNTIYF.

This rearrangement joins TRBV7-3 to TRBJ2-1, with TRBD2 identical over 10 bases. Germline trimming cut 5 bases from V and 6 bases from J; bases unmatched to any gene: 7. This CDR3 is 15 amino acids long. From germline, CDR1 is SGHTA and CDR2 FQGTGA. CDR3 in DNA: TGTGCCAGCAGCCCGGCGCTAGCGGGAGCCAATGAGCAGTTCTTC. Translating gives CASSPALAGANEQFF.

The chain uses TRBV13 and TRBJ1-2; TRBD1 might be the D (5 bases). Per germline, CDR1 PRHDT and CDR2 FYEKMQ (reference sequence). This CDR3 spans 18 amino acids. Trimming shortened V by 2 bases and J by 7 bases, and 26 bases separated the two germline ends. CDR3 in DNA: TGTGCCAGCAGCTTAAAAGCGGCGGAACACCGGGGGAGTGCTGGCTACACCTTC. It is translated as CASSLKAAEHRGSAGYTF.

CDR3 sequence reads: CASSMGVFSNQPQHF. CDR3 DNA sequence: TGTGCCAGCAGCATGGGCGTTTTTAGCAATCAGCCCCAGCATTTT. V gene TRBV21-1 combines with J gene TRBJ1-5; the table's D call TRBD1 went unverified against the DNA. TRBV21-1 is given as a pseudogene. CDR3 size: 15 residues.

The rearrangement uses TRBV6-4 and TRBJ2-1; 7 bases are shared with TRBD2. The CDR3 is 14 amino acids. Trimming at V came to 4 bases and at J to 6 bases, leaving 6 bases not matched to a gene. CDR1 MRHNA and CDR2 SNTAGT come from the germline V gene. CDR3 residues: CASSALGGSNEQFF. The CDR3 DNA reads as TGTGCCAGCAGTGCCCTGGGAGGGAGCAATGAGCAGTTCTTC.

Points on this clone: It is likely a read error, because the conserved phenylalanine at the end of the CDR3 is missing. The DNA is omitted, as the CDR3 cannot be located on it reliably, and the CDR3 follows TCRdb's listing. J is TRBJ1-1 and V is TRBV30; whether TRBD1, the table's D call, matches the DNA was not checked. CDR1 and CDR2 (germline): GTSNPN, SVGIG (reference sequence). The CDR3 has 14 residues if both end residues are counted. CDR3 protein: CAWSVPGQVSFSSI.

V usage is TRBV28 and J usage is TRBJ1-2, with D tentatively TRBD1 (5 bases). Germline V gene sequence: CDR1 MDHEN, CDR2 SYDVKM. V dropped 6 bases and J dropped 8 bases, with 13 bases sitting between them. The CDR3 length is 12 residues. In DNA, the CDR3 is TGTGCCAGCAGGCTCGGGGGTGGGGGCTACACCTTC. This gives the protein CASRLGGGGYTF.

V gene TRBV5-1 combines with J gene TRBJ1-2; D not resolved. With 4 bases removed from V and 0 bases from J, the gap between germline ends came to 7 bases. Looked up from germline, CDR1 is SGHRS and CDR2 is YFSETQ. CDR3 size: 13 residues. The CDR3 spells CASSQTTNYGYTF. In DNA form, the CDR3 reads TGCGCCAGCAGCCAAACTACTAACTATGGCTACACCTTC.

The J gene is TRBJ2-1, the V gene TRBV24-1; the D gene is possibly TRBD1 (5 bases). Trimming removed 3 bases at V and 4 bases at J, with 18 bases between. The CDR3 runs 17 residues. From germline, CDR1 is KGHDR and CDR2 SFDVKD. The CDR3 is CATSDLSRTPSYNEQFF. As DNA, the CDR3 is TGTGCCACCAGTGATCTAAGCCGGACACCGTCGTACAATGAGCAGTTCTTC.